Below are 10 T cell receptor beta chains sequenced from a single sample in a study of T cell responses to AZD1222 COVID-19 vaccine. Measured with immunoSEQ multiplex PCR; TCRdb has only the in-frame clones, and not every one. The sample has roughly 65,000 clones, 83% seen once. The sample consisted of peripheral blood, taken 28 days after the second AZD1222 dose. The receptors come from an adult who received the AZD1222 COVID-19 vaccine.

The chain is built from TRBV7-2 and TRBJ2-1; a weak D match, TRBD1 (5 bases). The V gene lost 4 bases and the J gene lost 14 bases, with 18 bases spanning the gap. The length of the CDR3 is 13 residues. Per germline, CDR1 SGHTA and CDR2 FQGNSA. In DNA form, the CDR3 reads TGTGCCAGCAGCTCCCCACAGGCGGATATAAAGTTCTTC. Protein sequence: CASSSPQADIKFF.

This chain uses TRBV30 with TRBJ1-2; 10 positions agree with TRBD1. V dropped 1 base and J dropped 7; count of bases not matched to a gene: 6. The CDR3 totals 14 residues. The germline CDR1 and CDR2 sequences are GTSNPN and SVGIG (reference sequence). The CDR3 here is CAWSEGQGTFGYTF. CDR3 bases: TGTGCCTGGAGTGAGGGACAGGGGACCTTTGGCTACACCTTC.

This clone was found once. This chain connects TRBV6-5 to TRBJ1-1; no clear D gene. The V end was cut by 7 bases, the J end by 4 bases, with 16 bases between. The CDR3 is made up of 14 amino acids. Per the germline V gene, CDR1 is MNHEY and CDR2 is SVGAGI. CDR3 loop: CASTPDPWGTEAFF. The CDR3 DNA reads TGTGCCAGCACGCCAGACCCATGGGGCACTGAAGCTTTCTTT.

J is TRBJ2-1 and V is TRBV9; either TRBD1 or TRBD2 may supply D (5 bases each). The CDR3 length is 18 residues. Per germline, CDR1 SGDLS and CDR2 YYNGEE. Trimming stripped 2 bases from V and 2 bases from J, with 20 bases between. The DNA for the CDR3 is TGTGCCAGCAGCGTGGGGGTCCTAGGGTCGGGGCCCTACAATGAGCAGTTCTTC. Encoded protein: CASSVGVLGSGPYNEQFF.

The genes are TRBV5-1 and TRBJ1-2; D gene uncertain. The CDR3 has 14 amino acids. Germline CDR1 and CDR2: SGHRS and YFSETQ. Deletions cut 7 bases from V and 2 bases from J, with 15 bases between. CDR3 DNA: TGCGCCAGCTACGGTGACGACCCAAACTATGGCTACACCTTC. Translation gives CASYGDDPNYGYTF.

The chain joins TRBV11-3 to TRBJ2-1; D may match TRBD1 or TRBD2 (5 bases each). In germline, CDR1 is SGHNT, CDR2 YENEEA. The CDR3 is 15 amino acids. Trimming took off 1 base at V and 5 bases at J, with 12 bases between the two ends. The chain's CDR3 is CASSLGDGLDNEQFF. The CDR3 DNA reads TGTGCCAGCAGCTTAGGGGACGGCTTGGACAATGAGCAGTTCTTC.

The chain has TRBV11-3 and TRBJ1-6, with 7 bases that match TRBD1. V dropped 3 bases and J dropped 6; count of bases not matched to a gene: 8. CDR3 size: 16 residues. The germline V gene has CDR1 SGHNT and CDR2 YENEEA. CDR3 in amino acids: CASSLGGGGSNSPLHF. The DNA of the CDR3 is TGTGCCAGCAGCTTGGGCGGAGGGGGCTCTAATTCACCCCTCCACTTT.

The gene calls are TRBV3-1 (or the pseudogene TRBV3-2) and TRBJ2-1; D gene ambiguous. V was cut by 0 bases and J by 9 bases, with 9 bases left in between. CDR3 size: 13 residues. Germline CDR1 is LGHDT and CDR2 is YNNKEL (reference sequence). As DNA, the CDR3 is TGTGCCAGCAGCCAAGATAGTGGAAGTGAGCAGTTCTTC. Its protein is CASSQDSGSEQFF.

The chain uses TRBV5-1 and TRBJ2-7; 11 nucleotides line up with TRBD2. The trim removed 3 bases at V and 3 bases at J, leaving 5 bases unmatched. The CDR3 contains 15 residues. From germline, CDR1 is SGHRS and CDR2 YFSETQ. The CDR3, as DNA: TGCGCCAGCAGCTCCCTTAGCGGGGGGGACTACGAGCAGTACTTC. Encoded protein: CASSSLSGGDYEQYF.

V is TRBV5-1 and J is TRBJ1-4; tentative D call: TRBD1 (5 bases). Germline V gene sequence: CDR1 SGHRS, CDR2 YFSETQ. This CDR3 comprises 14 residues. V lost 0 bases, J lost 11 bases, and 14 bases lay in between. The CDR3 spells CASSLVTGPGKLFF. The CDR3 coding sequence is TGCGCCAGCAGCTTGGTCACAGGCCCCGGGAAACTGTTTTTT.